The 28 T cell receptor beta chains given below trace back to one sample, sequenced in a study of blood T cells in healthy people across ages. Then a second PCR, running roughly 7 to 11 cycles, was carried out with a sample-barcoded 5' primer and a J-beta primer mix. One entry per CDR3 protein results from TCRdb running MiXCR on the 5' RACE reads. The table lists about a million distinct CDR3 sequences, 45% to 60% of them singletons. Sequencing used blood. These receptors came from an older woman in good health.

This chain connects TRBV18 to TRBJ2-1; TRBD2 matches at 7 bases. This CDR3 is built from 15 residues. The germline V gene has CDR1 KGHSH and CDR2 LQKENI. V shed 3 bases, J shed 5 bases, and the junction held 7 bases outside the gene matches. CDR3 region: CASSPPASGDNEQFF. The CDR3 bases are TGTGCCAGCTCACCCCCAGCTAGCGGAGACAATGAGCAGTTCTTC.

This clonotype was detected only once. Germline is not matched at one junction end, which may reflect a read error. The J gene is TRBJ2-4, the V gene TRBV4-1; D is uncertain. CDR1 and CDR2 from the germline V gene are MGHRA and YSYEKL. The CDR3 runs 15 residues. The CDR3 is CAGSPLLLAKNIQYF. The CDR3 DNA sequence: TGCGCCGGCAGCCCCCTCCTCCTAGCCAAAAACATTCAGTACTTC.

The chain is built from TRBV12-3 or TRBV12-4 and TRBJ2-2; D unclear. V was trimmed by 5 bases and J by 3 bases, leaving 13 bases between them. This CDR3 is built from 15 residues. The CDR3 sequence is CASSLRIQDTGELFF. The DNA of the CDR3 is TGTGCCAGCAGTCTAAGGATCCAGGACACCGGGGAGCTGTTTTTT.

The V gene is TRBV7-8, the J gene TRBJ2-7; D not resolved. Germline values: CDR1 SGHVS, CDR2 FQNEAQ. The CDR3 length is 14 residues. Trimming took off 1 base at V and 4 bases at J, with 11 bases between the two ends. The CDR3 DNA reads as TGTGCCAGCAGCTTAGTGCCTCGAAGGTACGAGCAGTACTTC. As protein: CASSLVPRRYEQYF.

The rearrangement joins TRBV28 to TRBJ1-2; no reliable D call. Germline CDR1 is MDHEN and CDR2 is SYDVKM. The ends were cut back, 9 bases at V and 1 base at J, with 6 bases in the middle. The length of the CDR3 is 11 residues. CDR3 nucleotides: TGTGCCAGTAAGGGTAACTATGGCTACACCTTC. Protein: CASKGNYGYTF.

V usage is TRBV12-3 or TRBV12-4 and J usage is TRBJ2-3; no definite D call. Trimming took 8 bases from V and 1 from J, leaving 7 bases between them. This CDR3 is built from 12 residues. The CDR3 nucleotides are TGTGCCAGCGGCGACGGCACAGATACGCAGTATTTT. It yields the protein CASGDGTDTQYF.

The chain joins TRBV13 to TRBJ2-7; tentative D call: TRBD2 (6 bases). The V end lost 0 bases, the J end lost 3 bases, and 9 bases lay between the germline ends. Looked up from germline, CDR1 is PRHDT and CDR2 is FYEKMQ (reference sequence). The CDR3 is 14 residues long. DNA of the CDR3: TGTGCCAGCAGCTTAGGCCGGGGGTACTACGAGCAGTACTTC. Translation gives CASSLGRGYYEQYF.

This clonotype has only a few counts. Written as DNA, the CDR3 is TGTGCCACCAAGGCAGGGAATACCGGGGAGCTGTTTTTT. Translating gives CATKAGNTGELFF. The chain joins TRBV24-1 to TRBJ2-2; a weak D match, TRBD1 (5 bases). V dropped 8 bases and J dropped 5 bases, with 11 bases sitting between them. The V gene's germline CDR1 is KGHDR and CDR2 SFDVKD. The CDR3 is 13 residues long.

The V call is TRBV10-3, the J call TRBJ2-7; D is unclear. Germline assignment: CDR1 ENHRY and CDR2 SYGVKD. The CDR3 has 13 residues. Trimming removed 6 bases from V and 2 bases from J, with 11 bases in between. Written as DNA, the CDR3 is TGTGCCATCAGGGAGACTGAAACCTACGAGCAGTACTTC. Translated: CAIRETETYEQYF.

The V call is TRBV18, the J call TRBJ2-7; the match to TRBD1 covers 8 bases. The J call may be wrong; the DNA end is better matched by TRBJ2-5. Germline V CDR1 and CDR2: KGHSH, LQKENI. The CDR3 extends over 16 amino acids. Here the CDR3 DNA reads TGTGCCAGCTCACCACCGACAGGACAGGGCCAAGAGACCCAGTACTTC. Its translation: CASSPPTGQGQETQYF.

The rearrangement joins TRBV6-5 to TRBJ1-4; a possible D gene is TRBD1 (6 bases). V was clipped by 7 bases and J by 2 bases, with 11 bases between them. CDR1 and CDR2 (germline): MNHEY, SVGAGI. This CDR3 is built from 14 residues. The CDR3 is CASKTGATNEKLFF. The CDR3 region has the DNA TGTGCCAGCAAGACGGGGGCGACTAATGAAAAACTGTTTTTT.

This clonotype was recorded a few times. This chain uses TRBV20-1 with TRBJ2-1; TRBD2 aligns across 7 bases. V shed 2 bases and J 1 base; nucleotides not matched to a gene: 11. There are 17 residues in the CDR3. CDR1 is DFQATT and CDR2 is SNEGSKA in the germline V gene (reference sequence). For the CDR3, the DNA is TGCAGTGCTAGATCCACCCTGGGGGGGAGGTCCTACAATGAGCAGTTCTTC. This codes for CSARSTLGGRSYNEQFF.

The rearrangement links TRBV20-1 to TRBJ1-1; maybe TRBD1 (6 bases). V lost 3 bases and J 4 bases, leaving 9 bases between the germline ends. This CDR3 region has 12 residues. The germline V gene encodes CDR1 DFQATT and CDR2 SNEGSKA (reference sequence). CDR3: CSARQGSTEAFF. CDR3 sequence (DNA): TGCAGTGCTAGGCAGGGGAGCACTGAAGCTTTCTTT.

V usage is TRBV28 and J usage is TRBJ2-3, with 7 bases lining up with TRBD1. J was trimmed by 11 bases and V by 3 bases; bases with no gene match: 11. The CDR3 is made up of 14 amino acids. The V gene's germline CDR1 is MDHEN and CDR2 SYDVKM. The CDR3 nucleotides are TGTGCCAGCAGTTTTCCCGGGACAGTCAAAAAGCAGTATTTT. Amino acids: CASSFPGTVKKQYF.

V is TRBV29-1 and J is TRBJ2-3; perhaps TRBD2 as D (5 bases). Per the germline V gene, CDR1 is SQVTM and CDR2 is ANQGSEA. V dropped 6 bases and J dropped 4 bases, with 23 bases sitting between them. This CDR3 spans 16 amino acids. CDR3 DNA sequence: TGCAGCGTGCGGCGTCTAGGGTGGGAGATTCCAGATACGCAGTATTTT. Its translation: CSVRRLGWEIPDTQYF.

This clonotype was counted only a few times. This rearrangement joins TRBV7-6 to TRBJ2-6; D tentatively fits TRBD1 or TRBD2 (5 bases each). This CDR3 spans 17 amino acids. Germline V gene lookup returns CDR1 SGHVS and CDR2 FNYEAQ. V lost 9 bases and J 2 bases, leaving 20 bases between the germline ends. CDR3 in DNA: TGTGCCAGTAGCGTAGGATCAGGGTCGGCTGGGGCCAACGTCCTGACTTTC. This encodes CASSVGSGSAGANVLTF. The full variable domain, its missing parts supplied by reference TRBV7-6 and TRBJ2-6, is GAGVSQSPRYKVTKRGQDVALRCDPISGHVSLYWYRQALGQGPEFLTYFNYEAQQDKSGLPNDRFSAERPEGSISTLTIQRTEQRDSAMYRCASSVGSGSAGANVLTFGAGSRLTVL.

The chain employs TRBV7-8 and TRBJ2-7; no firm D call. This CDR3 is built from 12 residues. Germline CDR1 reads SGHVS; CDR2 reads FQNEAQ. The V and J ends lost 2 bases and 5 bases respectively, with 7 bases between them. The CDR3 here is CASSLPRHEQYF. In nucleotides, the CDR3 is TGTGCCAGCAGCTTACCCAGGCACGAGCAGTACTTC.

This clonotype was observed many times. The rearrangement joins TRBV11-2 to TRBJ1-1; TRBD1 is a possible D gene (6 bases). Trimming left V 5 bases short and J 1 base short, with 17 bases between. Germline V gives CDR1 SGHAT, CDR2 FQNNGV. The CDR3 covers 16 residues. CDR3 nucleotide sequence: TGTGCCAGCAGCATATCCACCCCAGGGGAGAACACTGAAGCTTTCTTT. Encoded protein: CASSISTPGENTEAFF.

This sequence joins TRBV18 and TRBJ1-2; possible D gene TRBD1, 6 bases. Trimming took off 2 bases at V and 8 bases at J, with 12 bases between the two ends. CDR1 and CDR2 (germline): KGHSH, LQKENI. CDR3 size: 13 residues. CDR3 DNA: TGTGCCAGCTCACCAACAGGGAGTATGGGCTACACCTTC. Translated: CASSPTGSMGYTF. The whole variable domain, remainder taken from reference TRBV18 and TRBJ1-2, is NAGVMQNPRHLVRRRGQEARLRCSPMKGHSHVYWYRQLPEEGLKFMVYLQKENIIDESGMPKERFSAEFPKEGPSILRIQQVVRGDSAAYFCASSPTGSMGYTFGSGTRLTVV.

This chain joins TRBV9 and TRBJ2-2; D is possibly TRBD1 or TRBD2 (5 bases each). Germline V gene lookup returns CDR1 SGDLS and CDR2 YYNGEE. V was shortened by 3 bases and J by 1 base, with 10 bases between the two germline ends. This CDR3 comprises 15 residues. DNA for the CDR3: TGTGCCAGCAGCGCCGGGACCCTGAACACCGGGGAGCTGTTTTTT. Translation: CASSAGTLNTGELFF.

This clonotype appeared a single time. The rearrangement joins TRBV2 to TRBJ2-7; 8 bases line up with TRBD2. Germline lookup yields CDR1 SNHLY and CDR2 FYNNEI. The CDR3 runs 15 residues. V dropped 7 bases and J dropped 2; count of bases not matched to a gene: 10. The CDR3 DNA sequence: TGTGCCAGCACGGGATTCGGGAGGGCGACCTACGAGCAGTACTTC. It encodes CASTGFGRATYEQYF. The full variable domain, with the rest looked up from reference TRBV2 and TRBJ2-7, is EPEVTQTPSHQVTQMGQEVILRCVPISNHLYFYWYRQILGQKVEFLVSFYNNEISEKSEIFDDQFSVERPDGSNFTLKIRSTKLEDSAMYFCASTGFGRATYEQYFGPGTRLTVT.

The chain joins TRBV7-9 to TRBJ2-7, with 9 bases matching TRBD2. Trimming at V came to 5 bases and at J to 3 bases, leaving 8 bases not matched to a gene. From germline, CDR1 is SEHNR and CDR2 FQNEAQ (reference sequence). The CDR3 length is 15 residues. The CDR3 bases are TGTGCCAGCAGCCCCGAGACTAGCGGTGGCTACGAGCAGTACTTC. It is translated as CASSPETSGGYEQYF.

The chain employs TRBV20-1 and TRBJ2-7; D unclear. V lost 3 bases, J lost 2 bases, and 8 bases lay in between. The CDR3 totals 12 residues. Germline values: CDR1 DFQATT, CDR2 SNEGSKA (reference sequence). CDR3: CSASTSPYEQYF. CDR3 bases: TGCAGTGCTAGTACAAGTCCCTACGAGCAGTACTTC.

The rearrangement uses TRBV5-6 and TRBJ2-1, with D uncertain. Per the germline V gene, CDR1 is SGHDT and CDR2 is YYEEEE. V gave up 1 base and J gave up 0 bases, with 14 bases separating them. This CDR3 contains 17 residues. The CDR3 DNA reads as TGTGCCAGCAGCTTGAGGACGTGGACCCGCTCCTACAATGAGCAGTTCTTC. This encodes CASSLRTWTRSYNEQFF.

The chain uses TRBV27 and TRBJ2-1; perhaps TRBD1 as D (6 bases). The germline CDR1 and CDR2 sequences are MNHEY and SMNVEV (reference sequence). This CDR3 region has 18 residues. V shed 5 bases and J shed 2 bases, with 22 bases lying between them. Written as DNA, the CDR3 is TGTGCCAGCAGTCCGCTTAAGGAACAGGGACGAACCTACAATGAGCAGTTCTTC. Protein: CASSPLKEQGRTYNEQFF.

In DNA form, the CDR3 reads TGCGCCAGCAGCTATCTAGGGACTAGCGGGATTCCAGATACGCAGTATTTT. This translates into CASSYLGTSGIPDTQYF. The V gene is TRBV5-1, the J gene TRBJ2-3, with 13 nucleotides matching TRBD2. With V trimmed by 3 bases and J by 4 bases, 8 bases remained unmatched. Germline assignment: CDR1 SGHRS and CDR2 YFSETQ. The CDR3 is made up of 17 amino acids.

This clonotype was observed a handful of times. The rearrangement joins TRBV2 to TRBJ2-5; the match to TRBD2 covers 14 bases. J gave up 2 bases and V 8 bases, and 7 bases lay outside the gene matches. The CDR3 loop spans 16 amino acids. Germline CDR1 reads SNHLY; CDR2 reads FYNNEI. The CDR3 DNA follows: TGTGCCAGCCGGACTAGCGGGAGGCGGGTACAAGAGACCCAGTACTTC. Amino acid sequence: CASRTSGRRVQETQYF.

The genes are TRBV12-3 or TRBV12-4 and TRBJ2-6, with 9 bases lining up with TRBD1. Trimming took 6 bases from V and 0 from J; bases not matched to a gene: 12. This CDR3 spans 19 amino acids. DNA for the CDR3: TGTGCCAGCAGCGATTACAGGGGGCAATGGTCCTCTGGGGCCAACGTCCTGACTTTC. Residues: CASSDYRGQWSSGANVLTF.